A selection of T cell receptor beta chains follows, all from one sample in a study of shared clonotypes between healthy human individuals. Method: immunoSEQ multiplex PCR; TCRdb's copy keeps in-frame clones and lacks some. Found here are about 2 million clones, roughly 94% of them singletons; the top ten hold roughly 0.13%. What was sequenced was naive CD4+ T cells sorted from blood. The receptors derive from a man between 18 and 29 years old in good health. Both conserved end residues are part of each CDR3.

V gene: TRBV25-1
J gene: TRBJ1-4
CDR3 protein: CASSEFEGTNEKLFF

V gene: TRBV7-3
J gene: TRBJ2-3
CDR3 protein: CASSLIPGGGTDTQYF

V gene: TRBV4-3
J gene: TRBJ2-1
CDR3 protein: CASSQEGSGSDEQFF

V gene: TRBV5-4
J gene: TRBJ2-6
CDR3 protein: CASSISGTGANVLTF

V gene: TRBV2
J gene: TRBJ2-7
CDR3 protein: CASSVETGSAYEQYF

V gene: TRBV20-1
J gene: TRBJ2-5
CDR3 protein: CSAGRQETQYF

V gene: TRBV28
J gene: TRBJ2-7
CDR3 protein: CASQRGSPPLEQYF

V gene: TRBV14
J gene: TRBJ1-1
CDR3 protein: CASSRDTSNTEAFF

V gene: TRBV4-1
J gene: TRBJ1-2
CDR3 protein: CASSPTPNREFGYGYTF

V gene: TRBV7-9
J gene: TRBJ1-6
CDR3 protein: CASSLTSVPLHF

V gene: TRBV5-4
J gene: TRBJ2-1
CDR3 protein: CASSRLAGGSDHNEQFF

V gene: TRBV10-3
J gene: TRBJ2-3
CDR3 protein: CAINRQGLTDTQYF

V gene: TRBV28
J gene: TRBJ1-5
CDR3 protein: CASRGTGSQPQHF

V gene: TRBV7-2
J gene: TRBJ2-7
CDR3 protein: CASSTRVPYEQYF

V gene: TRBV19
J gene: TRBJ2-3
CDR3 protein: CASSITGGTDTQYF

V gene: TRBV6-5
J gene: TRBJ1-3
CDR3 protein: CASSYSRNTIYF

V gene: TRBV2
J gene: TRBJ2-1
CDR3 protein: CASTFTRASGPNEQFF

V gene: TRBV9
J gene: TRBJ2-2
CDR3 protein: CASSPSPEAGELFF

V gene: TRBV2
J gene: TRBJ1-2
CDR3 protein: CASSADLLYGYTF

V gene: TRBV28
J gene: TRBJ1-5
CDR3 protein: CASSFHSGSNQPQHF

V gene: TRBV7-9
J gene: TRBJ2-4
CDR3 protein: CASSQDRLAKNIQYF

V gene: TRBV29-1
J gene: TRBJ2-5
CDR3 protein: CSVEARQGAYETQYF

V gene: TRBV21-1
J gene: TRBJ2-7
CDR3 protein: CASSKGLGQGVSYEQYF

V gene: TRBV18
J gene: TRBJ1-4
CDR3 protein: CASSPSRAANEKLFF

V gene: TRBV4-3
J gene: TRBJ2-1
CDR3 protein: CASSRRLAGGSSYNEQFF

V gene: TRBV18
J gene: TRBJ1-1
CDR3 protein: CASSNNQETEAFF